Below are 13 T cell receptor beta chains sequenced from a single sample in a study of CD8 T cells in Susac syndrome. RNA totalling roughly 0.45 to 1 ug underwent reverse transcription with random hexamers. Via MiXCR, TCRdb re-called the immunoSEQ multiplex PCR reads, giving one row per CDR3 protein. The repertoire has around 140,000 distinct CDR3 sequences, roughly 94% of them found once; the top ten carry approximately 0.13%. Material: CD4+ T cells from PBMCs. All receptors derive from a human donor with Susac syndrome.

The rearrangement links TRBV30 to TRBJ1-2; D gene ambiguous. The CDR3 length is 12 residues. Germline values: CDR1 GTSNPN, CDR2 SVGIG (reference sequence). Deletions cut 0 bases from V and 2 bases from J, with 4 bases between. CDR3 bases: TGTGCCTGGAGTGTTAGGAACTATGGCTACACCTTC. Its translation: CAWSVRNYGYTF.

The chain combines TRBV20-1 with TRBJ2-1; D gene unclear. The CDR3 covers 13 residues. Germline-derived CDR1 and CDR2 are DFQATT and SNEGSKA (reference sequence). Trimming took 5 bases from V and 7 from J, leaving 15 bases between them. The CDR3 DNA is TGCAGTGCTGGTCATTCGACGCGGAATGAGCAGTTCTTC. It yields the protein CSAGHSTRNEQFF.

The rearrangement links TRBV5-1 to TRBJ2-5; D remains ambiguous. The CDR3 spans 13 residues. CDR1 SGHRS and CDR2 YFSETQ come from the germline V gene. Trimming stripped 1 base from V and 1 base from J, with 5 bases between. The CDR3 region has the DNA TGCGCCAGCAGCTTGTTGGGCCAAGAGACCCAGTACTTC. This translates into CASSLLGQETQYF.

This chain uses TRBV20-1 with TRBJ1-6; 7 nucleotides agree with TRBD1. Germline-derived CDR1 and CDR2 are DFQATT and SNEGSKA (reference sequence). The CDR3 sequence is 15 residues long. V gave up 3 bases and J gave up 11 bases; unmatched junction bases: 13. CDR3 protein: CSASRRGQPATPLHF. The DNA of the CDR3 is TGCAGTGCTAGCCGTAGGGGGCAGCCCGCGACACCCCTCCACTTT.

The rearrangement uses TRBV7-9 and TRBJ1-5; tentative D call: TRBD1 (6 bases). Trimming stripped 8 bases from V and 7 bases from J, with 12 bases between. The CDR3 consists of 12 residues. Germline lookup yields CDR1 SEHNR and CDR2 FQNEAQ (reference sequence). For the CDR3, the DNA is TGTGCCAGCTCAGGGGTTTGGCAGCCCCAGCATTTT. This encodes CASSGVWQPQHF. The full variable domain, in which reference TRBV7-9 and TRBJ1-5 provide the parts outside the CDR3, is DTGVSQNPRHKITKRGQNVTFRCDPISEHNRLYWYRQTLGQGPEFLTYFQNEAQLEKSRLLSDRFSAERPKGSFSTLEIQRTEQGDSAMYLCASSGVWQPQHFGDGTRLSIL.

J is TRBJ2-1 and V is TRBV25-1; D is perhaps TRBD2 (5 bases). Germline CDR1 reads MGHDK; CDR2 reads SYGVNS. V was trimmed by 7 bases and J by 8 bases, leaving 24 bases between them. The CDR3 totals 16 residues. This CDR3 reads CASTPGVAASHDEQFF. CDR3 sequence (DNA): TGTGCCAGCACCCCCGGGGTAGCCGCCTCTCATGATGAGCAGTTCTTC.

This clonotype was recorded once. V gene TRBV5-1 combines with J gene TRBJ2-3; the D is unclear. This CDR3 is 15 amino acids long. CDR1 and CDR2 from the germline V gene are SGHRS and YFSETQ. V lost 4 bases and J lost 6, with 18 bases in between. CDR3 coding DNA: TGCGCCAGCAGCCCCCGGCCCCAATCCGTGGATACGCAGTATTTT. Its translation is CASSPRPQSVDTQYF. The full variable domain, in which reference TRBV5-1 and TRBJ2-3 provide the parts outside the CDR3, is KAGVTQTPRYLIKTRGQQVTLSCSPISGHRSVSWYQQTPGQGLQFLFEYFSETQRNKGNFPGRFSGRQFSNSRSEMNVSTLELGDSALYLCASSPRPQSVDTQYFGPGTRLTVL.

This sequence joins TRBV28 and TRBJ2-7, with D perhaps matching TRBD2 (5 bases). Trimming removed 7 bases at V and 7 bases at J, with 17 bases between. The germline V gene has CDR1 MDHEN and CDR2 SYDVKM. The CDR3 is 13 residues long. The CDR3 here is CASTHESTGEQYF. The DNA for the CDR3 is TGTGCCAGCACCCACGAGAGTACGGGGGAGCAGTACTTC.

This chain joins TRBV28 and TRBJ1-5; D call uncertain. V was trimmed by 4 bases and J by 0 bases, leaving 16 bases between them. Germline CDR1 and CDR2: MDHEN and SYDVKM. This CDR3 region has 17 residues. The CDR3 loop reads CASSSRAVSNSNQPQHF. For the CDR3, the DNA is TGTGCCAGCAGTTCCCGGGCGGTTTCCAATAGCAATCAGCCCCAGCATTTT.

V is TRBV29-1 and J is TRBJ2-1; unclear D gene. Germline CDR1 and CDR2: SQVTM and ANQGSEA. V was cut by 4 bases and J by 4 bases, with 11 bases left in between. The length of the CDR3 is 13 residues. The CDR3 region is CSVVYARYNEQFF. The CDR3 DNA sequence: TGCAGCGTTGTGTACGCACGGTACAATGAGCAGTTCTTC.

This clonotype was found once. The chain uses TRBV6-2 or TRBV6-3 and TRBJ2-3; 7 bases agree with TRBD1. After removal of 1 base from V and 2 bases from J, the junction contained 12 bases not matched to a gene. CDR1 MNHEY and CDR2 SVGEGT come from the germline V gene. The CDR3 runs 18 residues. The CDR3 region is CASSYWLGTAKITDTQYF. The CDR3 DNA sequence: TGTGCCAGCAGTTACTGGCTCGGGACAGCCAAAATCACAGATACGCAGTATTTT.

In this sample, this clonotype turned up once. The chain joins TRBV25-1 to TRBJ2-7; D is possibly TRBD1 or TRBD2 (5 bases each). The germline V gene has CDR1 MGHDK and CDR2 SYGVNS. Trimming left V 1 base short and J 1 base short, with 14 bases between. The CDR3 covers 16 residues. CDR3 region: CASSEFGAAQSYEQYF. Written as DNA, the CDR3 is TGTGCCAGCAGTGAATTCGGGGCGGCGCAGTCCTACGAGCAGTACTTC.

The chain employs TRBV30 and TRBJ1-1; TRBD1 might be the D (5 bases). This CDR3 spans 14 amino acids. Germline CDR1 GTSNPN, CDR2 SVGIG (reference sequence). V lost 4 bases and J 4 bases, leaving 16 bases between the germline ends. The CDR3 DNA follows: TGTGCCTGGATCCCCCGGGGAAGGGGCACTGAAGCTTTCTTT. It yields the protein CAWIPRGRGTEAFF.